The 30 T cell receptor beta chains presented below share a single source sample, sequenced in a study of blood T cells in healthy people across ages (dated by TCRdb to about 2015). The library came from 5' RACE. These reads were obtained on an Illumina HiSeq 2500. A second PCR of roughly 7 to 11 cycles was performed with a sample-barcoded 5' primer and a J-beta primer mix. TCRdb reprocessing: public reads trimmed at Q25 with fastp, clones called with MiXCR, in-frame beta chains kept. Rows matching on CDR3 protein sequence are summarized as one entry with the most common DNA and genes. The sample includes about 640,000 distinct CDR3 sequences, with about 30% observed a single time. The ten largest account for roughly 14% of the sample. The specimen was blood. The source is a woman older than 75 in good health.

Here the CDR3 reads CASSLGGLASHNEQYF. The DNA of the CDR3 is TGCGCCAGCAGCTTGGGGGGACTAGCCTCCCACAATGAGCAGTACTTC. The gene calls are TRBV5-1 and TRBJ2-7; 9 bases agree with TRBD2. This CDR3 is built from 16 residues. V shed 0 bases, J shed 7 bases, and the junction held 11 bases outside the gene matches. Germline CDR1 is SGHRS and CDR2 is YFSETQ.

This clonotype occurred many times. The CDR3 nucleotides are TGTGCCAGCAGCCCGGGGACTTACCAAGAGACCCAGTACTTC. Amino acids: CASSPGTYQETQYF. V is TRBV11-2 and J is TRBJ2-5; possible D gene TRBD2, 6 bases. Between the trimmed V and J ends, which lost 5 bases and 0 bases, there was a span of 10 bases. This CDR3 region has 14 residues. Germline V CDR1 and CDR2: SGHAT, FQNNGV.

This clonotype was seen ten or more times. CDR3 nucleotide sequence: TGCGCCAGCAGCTTGGGTTTGGGGGGGGACTACGAGCAGTACTTC. Its translation is CASSLGLGGDYEQYF. The rearrangement joins TRBV5-1 to TRBJ2-7; TRBD2 agrees at 7 bases. The CDR3 runs 15 residues. V lost 0 bases to trimming and J lost 3 bases; unmatched junction nucleotides: 6. Germline V gives CDR1 SGHRS, CDR2 YFSETQ.

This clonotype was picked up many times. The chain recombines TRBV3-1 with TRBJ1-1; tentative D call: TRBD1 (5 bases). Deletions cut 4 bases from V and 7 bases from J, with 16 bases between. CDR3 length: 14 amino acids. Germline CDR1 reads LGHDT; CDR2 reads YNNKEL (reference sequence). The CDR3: CASSRRDGGREAFF. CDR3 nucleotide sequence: TGTGCCAGCAGCCGCCGGGACGGAGGGCGTGAAGCTTTCTTT.

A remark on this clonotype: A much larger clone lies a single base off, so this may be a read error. The CDR3 nucleotides read TGTGCCAGCAGTTACAGGGTCTTAACCTACGAGCAGTACTTC. This encodes CASSYRVLTYEQYF. The chain combines TRBV6-5 with TRBJ2-7; D is unclear. This CDR3 is 14 amino acids long. V lost 2 bases to trimming and J lost 2 bases, with 10 bases between them. Germline CDR1 and CDR2: MNHEY and SVGAGI.

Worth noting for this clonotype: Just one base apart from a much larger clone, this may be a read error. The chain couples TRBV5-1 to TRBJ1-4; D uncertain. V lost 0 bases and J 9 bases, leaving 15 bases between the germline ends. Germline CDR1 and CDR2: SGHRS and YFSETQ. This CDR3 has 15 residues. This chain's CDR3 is CASSLEGLGSQKLFF. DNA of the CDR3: TGCGCCAGCAGCTTGGAAGGGTTAGGGTCGCAAAAACTGTTTTTT.

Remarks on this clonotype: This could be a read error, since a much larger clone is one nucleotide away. The CDR3 spells CASRPGAWDEQYF. The CDR3 nucleotides read TGTGCCAGCAGACCAGGGGCGTGGGACGAGCAGTACTTC. The chain employs TRBV27 and TRBJ2-5; possible D gene TRBD1, 6 bases. TRBJ2-7 matches the DNA end more closely, so the J call is doubtful. In germline, CDR1 is MNHEY, CDR2 SMNVEV (reference sequence). CDR3 size: 13 residues.

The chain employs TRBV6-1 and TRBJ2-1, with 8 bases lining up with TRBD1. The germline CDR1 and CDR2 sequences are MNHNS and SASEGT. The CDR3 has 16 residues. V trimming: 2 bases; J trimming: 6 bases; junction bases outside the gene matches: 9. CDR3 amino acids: CASSELGQGPSNEQFF. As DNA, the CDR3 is TGTGCCAGCAGTGAATTAGGACAGGGCCCCTCCAATGAGCAGTTCTTC.

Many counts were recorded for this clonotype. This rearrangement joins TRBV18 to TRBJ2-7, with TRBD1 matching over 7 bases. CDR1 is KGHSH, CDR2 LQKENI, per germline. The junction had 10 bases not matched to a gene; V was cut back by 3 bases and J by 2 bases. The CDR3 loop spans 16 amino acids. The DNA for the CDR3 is TGTGCCAGCTCACCCGGAGACAGGGTTGGCACCTACGAGCAGTACTTC. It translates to CASSPGDRVGTYEQYF. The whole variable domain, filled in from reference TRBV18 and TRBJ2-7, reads NAGVMQNPRHLVRRRGQEARLRCSPMKGHSHVYWYRQLPEEGLKFMVYLQKENIIDESGMPKERFSAEFPKEGPSILRIQQVVRGDSAAYFCASSPGDRVGTYEQYFGPGTRLTVT.

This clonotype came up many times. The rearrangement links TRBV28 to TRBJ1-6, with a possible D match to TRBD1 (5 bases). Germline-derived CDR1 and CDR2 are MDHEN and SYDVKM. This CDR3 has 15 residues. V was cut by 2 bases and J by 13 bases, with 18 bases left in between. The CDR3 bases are TGTGCCAGCAGTTTAGGGGCCTTTAGGTACTTCCCCCTCCACTTT. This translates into CASSLGAFRYFPLHF.

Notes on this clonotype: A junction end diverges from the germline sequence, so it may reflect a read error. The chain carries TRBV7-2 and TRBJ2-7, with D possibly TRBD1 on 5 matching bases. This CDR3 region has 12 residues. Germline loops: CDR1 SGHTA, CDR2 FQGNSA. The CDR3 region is CANSQQGTEQYF. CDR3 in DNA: TGTGCCAACAGCCAGCAGGGTACTGAGCAGTACTTC.

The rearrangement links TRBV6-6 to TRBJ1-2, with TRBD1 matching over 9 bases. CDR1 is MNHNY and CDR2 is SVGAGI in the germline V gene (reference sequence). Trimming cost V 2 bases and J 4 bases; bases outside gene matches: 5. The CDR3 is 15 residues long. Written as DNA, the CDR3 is TGTGCCAGCAGTTACAGGGGACAGGGTATCTATGGCTACACCTTC. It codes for CASSYRGQGIYGYTF.

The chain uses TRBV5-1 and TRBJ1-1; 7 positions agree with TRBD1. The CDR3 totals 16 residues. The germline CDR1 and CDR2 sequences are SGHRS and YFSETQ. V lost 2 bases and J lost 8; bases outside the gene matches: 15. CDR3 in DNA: TGCGCCAGCAGCTTCGGACCCGACCCTGGACAGGCGGAAGCTTTCTTT. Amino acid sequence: CASSFGPDPGQAEAFF. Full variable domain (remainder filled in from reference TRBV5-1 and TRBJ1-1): KAGVTQTPRYLIKTRGQQVTLSCSPISGHRSVSWYQQTPGQGLQFLFEYFSETQRNKGNFPGRFSGRQFSNSRSEMNVSTLELGDSALYLCASSFGPDPGQAEAFFGQGTRLTVV.

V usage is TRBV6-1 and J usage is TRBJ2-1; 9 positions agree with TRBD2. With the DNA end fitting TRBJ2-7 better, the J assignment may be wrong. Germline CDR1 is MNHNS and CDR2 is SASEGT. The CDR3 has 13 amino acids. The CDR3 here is CASLAGEYNEQYF. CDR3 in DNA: TGTGCCAGTTTAGCGGGGGAGTACAATGAGCAGTACTTC.

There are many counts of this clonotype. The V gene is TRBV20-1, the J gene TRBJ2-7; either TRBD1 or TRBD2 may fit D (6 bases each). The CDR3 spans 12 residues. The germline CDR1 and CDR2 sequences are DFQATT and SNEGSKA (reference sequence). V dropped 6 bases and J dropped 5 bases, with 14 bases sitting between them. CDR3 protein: CSAPLGGNEQYF. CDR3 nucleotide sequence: TGCAGTGCCCCATTAGGGGGGAACGAGCAGTACTTC.

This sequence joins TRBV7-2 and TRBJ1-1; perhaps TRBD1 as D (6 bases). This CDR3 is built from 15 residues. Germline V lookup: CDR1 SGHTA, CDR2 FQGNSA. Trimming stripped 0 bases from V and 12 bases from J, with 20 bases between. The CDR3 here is CASSLAMGRGSPTFF. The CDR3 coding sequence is TGTGCCAGCAGCTTAGCGATGGGGAGGGGGAGTCCAACTTTCTTT. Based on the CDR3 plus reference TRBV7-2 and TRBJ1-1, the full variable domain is GAGVSQSPSNKVTEKGKDVELRCDPISGHTALYWYRQSLGQGLEFLIYFQGNSAPDKSGLPSDRFSAERTGGSVSTLTIQRTQQEDSAVYLCASSLAMGRGSPTFFGQGTRLTVV.

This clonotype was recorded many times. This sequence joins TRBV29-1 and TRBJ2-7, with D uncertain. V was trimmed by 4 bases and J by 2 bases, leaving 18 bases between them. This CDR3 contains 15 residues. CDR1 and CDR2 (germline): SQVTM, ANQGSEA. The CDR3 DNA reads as TGCAGCGTTGCATCCGGGCGTACCGAGACCTACGAGCAGTACTTC. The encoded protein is CSVASGRTETYEQYF.

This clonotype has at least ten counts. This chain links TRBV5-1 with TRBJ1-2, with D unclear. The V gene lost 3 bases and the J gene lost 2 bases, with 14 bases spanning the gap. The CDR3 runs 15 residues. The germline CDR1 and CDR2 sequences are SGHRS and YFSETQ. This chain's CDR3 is CASSSATTTNYGYTF. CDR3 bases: TGCGCCAGCAGCTCTGCGACGACAACGAACTATGGCTACACCTTC.

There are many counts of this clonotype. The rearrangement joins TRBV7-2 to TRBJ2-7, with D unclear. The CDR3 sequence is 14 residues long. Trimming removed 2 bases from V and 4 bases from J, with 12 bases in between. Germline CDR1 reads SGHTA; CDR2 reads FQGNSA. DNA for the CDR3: TGTGCCAGCAGCTTATCCCCCAGAGTTTACGAGCAGTACTTC. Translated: CASSLSPRVYEQYF.

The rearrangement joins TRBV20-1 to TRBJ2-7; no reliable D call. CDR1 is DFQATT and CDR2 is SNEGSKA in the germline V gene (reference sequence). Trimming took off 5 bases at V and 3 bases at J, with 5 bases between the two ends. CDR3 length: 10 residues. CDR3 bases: TGCAGTGCTTATAACTACGAGCAGTACTTC. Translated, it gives CSAYNYEQYF.

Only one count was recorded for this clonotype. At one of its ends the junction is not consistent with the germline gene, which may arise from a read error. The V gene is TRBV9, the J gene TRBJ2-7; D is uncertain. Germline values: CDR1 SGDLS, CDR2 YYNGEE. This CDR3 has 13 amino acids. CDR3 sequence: CAGSSRPVGEQYF. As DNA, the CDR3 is TGTGCCGGCAGCAGCCGACCGGTGGGCGAGCAGTACTTC. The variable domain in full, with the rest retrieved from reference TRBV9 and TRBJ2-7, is DSGVTQTPKHLITATGQRVTLRCSPRSGDLSVYWYQQSLDQGLQFLIQYYNGEERAKGNILERFSAQQFPDLHSELNLSSLELGDSALYFCAGSSRPVGEQYFGPGTRLTVT.

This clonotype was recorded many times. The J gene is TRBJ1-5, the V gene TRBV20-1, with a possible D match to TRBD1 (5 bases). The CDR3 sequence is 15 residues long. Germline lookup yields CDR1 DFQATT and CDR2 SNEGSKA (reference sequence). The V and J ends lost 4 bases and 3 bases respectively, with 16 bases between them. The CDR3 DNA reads TGCAGTGCTACTCTTGGGGGGGTTGACAATCAGCCCCAGCATTTT. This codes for CSATLGGVDNQPQHF.

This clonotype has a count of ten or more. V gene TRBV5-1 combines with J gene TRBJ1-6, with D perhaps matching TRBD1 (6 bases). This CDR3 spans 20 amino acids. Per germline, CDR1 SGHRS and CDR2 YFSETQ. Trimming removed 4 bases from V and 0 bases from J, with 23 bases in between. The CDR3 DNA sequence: TGCGCCAGCAGCCCAGCAAGGGGCAGGGGCGAAAGCTCCTATAATTCACCCCTCCACTTT. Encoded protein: CASSPARGRGESSYNSPLHF.

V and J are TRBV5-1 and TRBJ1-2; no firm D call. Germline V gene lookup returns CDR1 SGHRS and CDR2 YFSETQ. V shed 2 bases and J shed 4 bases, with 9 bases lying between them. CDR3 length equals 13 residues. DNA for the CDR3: TGCGCCAGCAGCTTTAGCGTCAGCTATGGCTACACCTTC. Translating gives CASSFSVSYGYTF.

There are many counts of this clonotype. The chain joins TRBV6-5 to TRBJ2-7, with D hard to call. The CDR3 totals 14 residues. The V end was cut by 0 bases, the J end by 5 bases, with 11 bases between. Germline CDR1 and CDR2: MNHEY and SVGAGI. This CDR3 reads CASSYSPANHEQYF. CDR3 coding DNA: TGTGCCAGCAGTTACTCCCCAGCTAACCACGAGCAGTACTTC.

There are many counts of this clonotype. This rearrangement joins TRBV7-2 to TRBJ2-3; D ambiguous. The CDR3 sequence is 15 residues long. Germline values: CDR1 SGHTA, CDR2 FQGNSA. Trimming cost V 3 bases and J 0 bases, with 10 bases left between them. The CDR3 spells CASSLLHSSTDTQYF. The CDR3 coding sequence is TGTGCCAGCAGCTTGCTGCACTCTAGCACAGATACGCAGTATTTT. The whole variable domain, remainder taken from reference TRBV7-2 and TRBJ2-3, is GAGVSQSPSNKVTEKGKDVELRCDPISGHTALYWYRQSLGQGLEFLIYFQGNSAPDKSGLPSDRFSAERTGGSVSTLTIQRTQQEDSAVYLCASSLLHSSTDTQYFGPGTRLTVL.

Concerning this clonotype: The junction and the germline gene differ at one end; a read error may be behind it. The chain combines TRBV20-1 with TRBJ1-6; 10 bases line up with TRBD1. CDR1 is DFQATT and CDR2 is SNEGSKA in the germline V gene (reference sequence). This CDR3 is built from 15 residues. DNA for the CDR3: TGCAGTGCTAGAAACCGACAGGGGGCATTTTCACCCCGCCACTTT. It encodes CSARNRQGAFSPRHF.

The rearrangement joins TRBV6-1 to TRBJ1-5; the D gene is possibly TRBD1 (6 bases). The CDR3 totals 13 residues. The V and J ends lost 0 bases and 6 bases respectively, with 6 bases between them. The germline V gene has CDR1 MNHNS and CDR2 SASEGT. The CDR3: CASSEARGQPQHF. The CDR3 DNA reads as TGTGCCAGCAGTGAAGCCAGGGGTCAGCCCCAGCATTTT.

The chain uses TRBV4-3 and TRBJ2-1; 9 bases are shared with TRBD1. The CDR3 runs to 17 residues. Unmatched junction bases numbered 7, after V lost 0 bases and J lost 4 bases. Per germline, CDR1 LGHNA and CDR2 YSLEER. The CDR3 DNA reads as TGCGCCAGCAGCCAAGATCATGAGACAGGGGGGTACAATGAGCAGTTCTTC. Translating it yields CASSQDHETGGYNEQFF.

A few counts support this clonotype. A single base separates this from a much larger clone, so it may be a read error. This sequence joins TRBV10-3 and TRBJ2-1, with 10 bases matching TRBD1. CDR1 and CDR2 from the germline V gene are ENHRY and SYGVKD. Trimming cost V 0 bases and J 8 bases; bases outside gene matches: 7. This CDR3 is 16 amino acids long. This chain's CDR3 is CAISESGQGLYDEQFF. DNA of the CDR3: TGTGCCATCAGTGAGTCGGGACAGGGGCTTTACGATGAGCAGTTCTTC.